This T cell receptor beta chain was identified in a study of T cells after posttransplantation cyclophosphamide. This CDR3 region has 15 residues. The germline CDR1 and CDR2 sequences are SGHNT and YYREEE (reference sequence). The V and J ends lost 0 bases and 3 bases, in that order; junction bases with no gene match: 5. Clones were read by immunoSEQ multiplex PCR, and TCRdb kept only the in-frame ones, dropping some. The sample lists several thousand clones, more than 75% occurring once. Treatment was busulfan-fludarabine conditioning, a marrow graft, and cyclophosphamide on days +3 and +4. This material consisted of PBMCs, taken after allogeneic stem cell transplant with posttransplant cyclophosphamide. The TCR was taken from a female patient aged 40 to 50 who received an allogeneic stem cell transplant from an unrelated donor, was CMV-positive, and had no GVHD. Some T cells may be provided by the graft donor. The rearrangement joins TRBV5-4 to TRBJ1-2; 7 nucleotides agree with TRBD1. The CDR3 sequence: CASSLGWDSYYGYTF. Here the CDR3 DNA reads TGTGCCAGCAGCTTGGGGTGGGACAGCTACTATGGCTACACCTTC.